The TCR beta chain described here comes from a study of blood T cell repertoires in COVID-19. Across the study: From the United States, Italy and Spain came samples of acute and convalescent COVID-19. T cells, B-cell-depleted T cells, or PBMCs provided the cDNA or gDNA that served as material.

Germline V gene lookup returns CDR1 WNHNN and CDR2 SYGVQD (reference sequence). The CDR3 loop spans 15 amino acids. V lost 3 bases, J lost 0 bases, and 10 bases lay in between. Original handling: Estimation of nucleated cell counts was performed using reference gene primer amplification. Clones were sequenced by immunoSEQ multiplex PCR, and TCRdb holds only the in-frame ones, with some missing. The DNA gave D and trimming, while V, J and clone size come from that table. The repertoire holds some 220,000 clones, with approximately 85% as singletons. This receptor was identified in a man between 45 and 60 years old with acute or convalescent COVID-19. The chain employs TRBV10-1 and TRBJ2-3; D perhaps matches TRBD2 (5 bases). The sequenced material came from peripheral blood. For the CDR3, the DNA is TGCGCCAGCAGTGAACGGGGTTATAGCACAGATACGCAGTATTTT. Residues: CASSERGYSTDTQYF.